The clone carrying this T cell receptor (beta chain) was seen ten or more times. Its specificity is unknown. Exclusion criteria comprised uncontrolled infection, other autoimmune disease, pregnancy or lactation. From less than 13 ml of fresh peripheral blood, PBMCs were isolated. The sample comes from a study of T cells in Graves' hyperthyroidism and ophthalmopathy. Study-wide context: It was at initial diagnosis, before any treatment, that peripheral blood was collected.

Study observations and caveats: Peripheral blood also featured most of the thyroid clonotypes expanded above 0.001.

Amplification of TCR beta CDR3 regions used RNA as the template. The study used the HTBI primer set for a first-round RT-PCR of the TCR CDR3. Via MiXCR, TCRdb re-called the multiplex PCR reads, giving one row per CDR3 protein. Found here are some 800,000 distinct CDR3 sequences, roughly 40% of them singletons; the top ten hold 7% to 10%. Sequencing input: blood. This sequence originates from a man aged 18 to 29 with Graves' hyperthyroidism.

The CDR3 is CASSDGTRGQPQHF. CDR3 nucleotides: TGTGCCAGCAGTGACGGGACGCGGGGTCAGCCCCAGCATTTT. The chain combines TRBV2 with TRBJ1-5, with D possibly TRBD1 on 5 matching bases. The germline V and J ends were trimmed by 3 bases and 6 bases, with 12 bases remaining between them. This CDR3 spans 14 amino acids. Germline CDR1 SNHLY, CDR2 FYNNEI.